This section outlines one T cell receptor beta chain sequence together with its context. The data originate from a study of T-cell memory formation after mild COVID-19. TCRdb independently ran MiXCR on the 5' RACE reads; one entry per CDR3 protein. The sample includes about 470,000 distinct CDR3 sequences, 15% to 20% of them seen just once. CDR1 GTSNPN and CDR2 SVGIG come from the germline V gene (reference sequence). The CDR3 runs to 13 residues. With V trimmed by 8 bases and J by 3 bases, 7 bases remained unmatched. This chain links TRBV30 with TRBJ1-2, with TRBD1 identical over 9 bases. The clonotype was recovered from an adult woman who had mild COVID-19 (a few samples of this study predate the infection). Cell type and time point are not known. The source material was PBMCs or a T cell subset sorted from them (not recorded which). The chain's CDR3 is CATGTGNHYGYTF. As DNA, the CDR3 is TGTGCCACCGGGACAGGGAATCACTATGGCTACACCTTC.